This is a list of T cell receptor beta chains from one sample in a study of blood T cell repertoires in COVID-19. Measured with immunoSEQ multiplex PCR; TCRdb has only the in-frame clones, and not every one. This table has about 80,000 clones, roughly 82% appearing once. The sequenced sample consisted of peripheral blood. The source is a man aged 80 or over with acute or convalescent COVID-19. Each CDR3 is given with its conserved first and last residue. The D gene is left open where the match is weak. Expanded clones get a size class; other rows say once, few or many, or leave the size out.

cdr3_nt: TGCGCCAGCAGCCACCGGGACAGGGAAAATTCACCCCTCCACTTT; cdr3_aa: CASSHRDRENSPLHF; j_call: TRBJ1-6; d_call: TRBD1; clone_size: .; v_call: TRBV4-1
cdr3_nt: TGTGCCAGCAGAGATCCGGGACAGGGGTGGACTGAAGCTTTCTTT; cdr3_aa: CASRDPGQGWTEAFF; j_call: TRBJ1-1; d_call: TRBD1; clone_size: .; v_call: TRBV6-5
cdr3_nt: TGTGCCACAAGGGGACAGGGGGCGAATTCACCCCTCCACTTT; cdr3_aa: CATRGQGANSPLHF; j_call: TRBJ1-6; d_call: TRBD1; clone_size: .; v_call: TRBV6-5
cdr3_nt: TGTGCCAGCAGTTTAGTTCCAGGGGGAAACAATCAGCCCCAGCATTTT; cdr3_aa: CASSLVPGGNNQPQHF; j_call: TRBJ1-5; d_call: TRBD1; clone_size: .; v_call: TRBV27
cdr3_nt: TGTGCCAGCAGGGACAGTCAACATCCCCAGCATTTT; cdr3_aa: CASRDSQHPQHF; j_call: TRBJ1-5; d_call: .; clone_size: .; v_call: TRBV6-5
cdr3_nt: TGTGCCAGCAGCTTTAGCGGGGGTGTTGGAGATACGCAGTATTTT; cdr3_aa: CASSFSGGVGDTQYF; j_call: TRBJ2-3; d_call: TRBD2; clone_size: .; v_call: TRBV14
cdr3_nt: TGTGCCAGCTCACCCCGGGAGTCTAGCACAGATACGCAGTATTTT; cdr3_aa: CASSPRESSTDTQYF; j_call: TRBJ2-3; d_call: .; clone_size: few; v_call: TRBV18
cdr3_nt: TGTGCCAGCAGTTATCAGGGTGTGACCGGTTCTGGAAACACCATATATTTT; cdr3_aa: CASSYQGVTGSGNTIYF; j_call: TRBJ1-3; d_call: .; clone_size: .; v_call: TRBV6-2/TRBV6-3
cdr3_nt: TGTGCCAGCAGTTTATATAGCCAGGGGAGTAACTATGGCTACACCTTC; cdr3_aa: CASSLYSQGSNYGYTF; j_call: TRBJ1-2; d_call: .; clone_size: .; v_call: TRBV27
cdr3_nt: TGTGCCAGCACGGTGGAGGAGGGCACTGAAGCTTTCTTT; cdr3_aa: CASTVEEGTEAFF; j_call: TRBJ1-1; d_call: .; clone_size: few; v_call: TRBV2
cdr3_nt: TGTGCCAGCAGTTCTCCTAGGACAGGGGGGGGTGGCTACACCTTC; cdr3_aa: CASSSPRTGGGGYTF; j_call: TRBJ1-2; d_call: TRBD1; clone_size: .; v_call: TRBV6-5
cdr3_nt: TGTGCCAGCAGTTTATCCCGGGTTAGGGAAAAACTGTTTTTT; cdr3_aa: CASSLSRVREKLFF; j_call: TRBJ1-4; d_call: .; clone_size: .; v_call: TRBV27
cdr3_nt: TGCGCCAGCAGCTTGGGGTACGCAGGGGGTACAGATACGCAGTATTTT; cdr3_aa: CASSLGYAGGTDTQYF; j_call: TRBJ2-3; d_call: TRBD1; clone_size: few; v_call: TRBV5-1
cdr3_nt: TGTGCCAGCAGCTTAGCCGGGGACAGGAGCTATGGCTACACCTTC; cdr3_aa: CASSLAGDRSYGYTF; j_call: TRBJ1-2; d_call: TRBD1; clone_size: .; v_call: TRBV11-1
cdr3_nt: TGTGCCAGCTCACAACAGGCTGACTATGGCTACACCTTC; cdr3_aa: CASSQQADYGYTF; j_call: TRBJ1-2; d_call: .; clone_size: .; v_call: TRBV18
cdr3_nt: TGTGCCAGCAGCGCCGGACAGGGCACGAATAGCAATCAGCCCCAGCATTTT; cdr3_aa: CASSAGQGTNSNQPQHF; j_call: TRBJ1-5; d_call: TRBD1; clone_size: .; v_call: TRBV5-8
cdr3_nt: TGTGCCAGCAGCCAAGGAGTTCTTCCAGGGACAGGGGCTTTCTTT; cdr3_aa: CASSQGVLPGTGAFF; j_call: TRBJ1-1; d_call: TRBD1; clone_size: few; v_call: TRBV3-1/TRBV3-2
cdr3_nt: TGTGCCAGCAGCTTATATCCCCCAGCAGGGGGCCACACAGATACGCAGTATTTT; cdr3_aa: CASSLYPPAGGHTDTQYF; j_call: TRBJ2-3; d_call: TRBD1; clone_size: .; v_call: TRBV7-3